The TCR beta chain described here comes from a study of T cell responses to AZD1222 COVID-19 vaccine (dated by TCRdb to about 2021). About the investigation overall: TCR sequencing covered 233 trial participants: approximately 200 given two doses of AZD1222 and 26 given two doses of MenACWY control vaccine. Trial participants were enrolled into age subgroups of 18-55, 56-69 and 70-plus years, which contained 148, 28 and 57 TCR-sequenced participants, respectively. General conclusions and limits of the study: Vaccine-associated CD4 TCRs spanned the whole spike protein, with dominant responses in regions 160-218 and 743-854. Only a handful of AZD1222 recipients were SARS-CoV-2 seropositive at baseline, limiting conclusions about previously exposed vaccinees. Nearly half of unique spike-specific TCRs reportedly recognized epitopes outside regions mutated in the B.1.351 and B.1.1.7 variants. Because no samples from the day 14 peak response were available, repertoires could be characterized only after the peak T cell response. After two AZD1222 doses, spike-specific TCR breadth and depth were significantly higher than at day 0 and than in MenACWY recipients. In the small 56-69-year group, the increase in depth fell short of significance, most likely because of low power. Most participants were white British and females outnumbered males, and the authors suggested that clonal diversity may have been underestimated.

This sample's time point label indicates: about 28 days (+/-7) after the second vaccine dose. AZD1222 recipients with second doses at about 4 weeks or about 12 weeks were pooled, because spike-specific TCR depth and breadth did not differ between schedules. Vaccinee samples came from UK trials COV001 and COV002, including a single-blind randomized controlled phase 2/3 trial of AZD1222 (ChAdOx1 nCoV-19) in healthy adults. For TCRbeta chain sequencing, PBMC samples were collected from trial participants at day 0 and at day 28 after the second dose. Points on this clone: The target of this receptor is not known. Per-base quality was not reported, and no clone a single base away is much larger than it.

The CDR3 regions of human TCRbeta chains were subjected to immunosequencing. In the authors' own workflow: Repertoire TCRs were matched against a reference library of SARS-CoV-2-specific TCRs generated with the MIRA antigen-specificity platform. Breadth was defined as the fraction of unique TCRs that were SARS-CoV-2-associated, and depth was defined as the fraction of total T cells that were SARS-CoV-2-associated. Using the MIRA data, each spike-specific TCR was mapped to the spike region that the TCR reacts to and placed in a CD4 or CD8 class. Log10-transformed breadth and depth values were compared by one-way ANOVA with Sidak's multiple comparisons tests. TCRdb took this table from immuneACCESS and kept in-frame rearrangements with V and J called. Such tables lack part of the clones; where checked against another copy, unresolved V genes explain under half of the gap, and the rest is unexplained. V and J calls and clone size are as listed in that table; D and trimming were resolved from the DNA. The sample table contains around 160,000 clones; only one count was recorded for about 91% of them. 1% to 1.5% of the sample belongs to the ten largest clones.

CDR1 and CDR2 are drawn from the germline V gene: ENHRY, SYGVKD. Ends trimmed: V by 1 base, J by 5 bases; bases unmatched to a gene: 1. CDR3 length: 14 amino acids, cysteine to phenylalanine. The only DNA kept is the CDR3, 42 bases in frame from the first base. In this chain, TRBV10-3 is recombined with TRBJ2-1, with TRBD1 identical over 8 junction bases. Sequencing used peripheral blood, obtained 28 days after the second AZD1222 dose. The sequence was obtained from an adult who received the AZD1222 COVID-19 vaccine. The CDR3 region reads CAISEWTGNNEQFF. Here is the DNA: TGTGCCATCAGTGAGTGGACAGGGAACAATGAGCAGTTCTTC.